This is a list of T cell receptor beta chains from one sample in a study of identical twins. TCRdb processed the 5' RACE reads anew with MiXCR; each CDR3 protein has one entry. The data contain 400,000 to 500,000 distinct CDR3 sequences, less than 20% of them singletons. The sample was naive T cells sorted from blood. These receptors all stem from a man aged 50 or older in good health. The CDR3 runs from the conserved cysteine through the conserved F or W. The D gene is left open where the match is weak. Clone size is shown for a subset of rows, as once, few, many or a class of expanded clone.

D,size,V,J,CDR3,DNA
TRBD1,few,TRBV3-1,TRBJ2-7,CASKSGQGDRYEQYF,TGTGCCAGCAAATCCGGACAGGGCGATCGCTACGAGCAGTACTTC
-,few,TRBV10-3,TRBJ1-1,CATTGITEAFF,TGTGCCACAACAGGGATCACTGAAGCTTTCTTT
-,-,TRBV7-9,TRBJ1-4,CASSTLATNEKLFF,TGTGCCAGCAGCACCCTTGCAACTAATGAAAAACTGTTTTTT
TRBD2,many,TRBV28,TRBJ2-7,CASSTPGLARYEQYF,TGTGCCAGCAGCACCCCGGGACTAGCGCGATACGAGCAGTACTTC
TRBD2,-,TRBV7-9,TRBJ2-5,CASSSSGGTQYF,TGTGCCAGCAGCTCCTCGGGGGGGACCCAGTACTTC
-,-,TRBV21-1,TRBJ2-5,CASLASGLEETQYF,TGTGCCAGCTTGGCCAGCGGGCTAGAAGAGACCCAGTACTTC
-,-,TRBV10-3,TRBJ2-1,CAISDGGVSYNEQFF,TGTGCCATCAGTGACGGGGGAGTATCCTACAATGAGCAGTTCTTC
-,-,TRBV20-1,TRBJ2-5,CSARDRRGSETQYF,TGCAGTGCTAGAGATCGGAGGGGGTCTGAGACCCAGTACTTC
-,few,TRBV7-9,TRBJ1-1,CASSSVPAGAFF,TGTGCCAGCAGCTCAGTCCCGGCGGGAGCTTTCTTT
-,-,TRBV11-2,TRBJ2-5,CASSQFGETQYF,TGTGCCAGCAGCCAGTTCGGCGAGACCCAGTACTTC
TRBD1,-,TRBV18,TRBJ2-7,CASSPDRATYEQYF,TGTGCCAGCTCTCCGGACAGGGCCACCTACGAGCAGTACTTC
-,many,TRBV9,TRBJ2-7,CASSVIPTATYEQYF,TGTGCCAGCAGCGTAATCCCGACGGCCACCTACGAGCAGTACTTC
TRBD1,-,TRBV7-6,TRBJ2-5,CASSLPGQIQETQYF,TGTGCCAGCAGCCTGCCGGGACAGATTCAAGAGACCCAGTACTTC
-,many,TRBV27,TRBJ2-5,CASSLLGQETQYF,TGTGCCAGCAGTTTACTGGGACAAGAGACCCAGTACTTC
-,many,TRBV25-1,TRBJ2-7,CASSLDFPSYEQYF,TGTGCCAGCAGCCTCGATTTTCCCTCCTACGAGCAGTACTTC
-,few,TRBV7-9,TRBJ1-5,CASSPTGLSKHF,TGTGCCAGCAGCCCCACAGGTCTTTCGAAACATTTT
-,-,TRBV20-1,TRBJ2-7,CSASTGLEQYF,TGCAGTGCTAGTACGGGTCTCGAGCAGTACTTC
-,-,TRBV5-1,TRBJ2-1,CASSLTHYNEQFF,TGCGCCAGCAGCTTGACACACTACAATGAGCAGTTCTTC
TRBD2,-,TRBV18,TRBJ2-4,CATLVPSAGGNIQYF,TGTGCCACTCTCGTTCCCTCAGCGGGAGGAAACATTCAGTACTTC
-,many,TRBV6-1,TRBJ2-1,CASSELQLTGNEQFF,TGTGCCAGCAGTGAATTACAGCTTACGGGCAATGAGCAGTTCTTC
TRBD1,many,TRBV30,TRBJ1-3,CAWSGTGTSIYF,TGTGCCTGGAGTGGGACAGGCACTTCCATATATTTT
-,many,TRBV11-1,TRBJ2-7,CASSLAFLPGSYEQYF,TGTGCCAGCAGCTTAGCGTTTCTTCCAGGATCCTACGAGCAGTACTTC
-,-,TRBV28,TRBJ1-4,CASRRGWEKLFF,TGTGCCAGCAGGCGGGGTTGGGAAAAACTGTTTTTT
-,-,TRBV7-2,TRBJ2-1,CASSSSVSSYNEQFF,TGTGCCAGCAGCTCGAGCGTTAGCTCCTACAATGAGCAGTTCTTC
-,many,TRBV7-2,TRBJ2-7,CASSLALGRYEQYF,TGTGCCAGCAGCTTAGCGCTGGGGAGGTACGAGCAGTACTTC
-,many,TRBV10-2,TRBJ1-6,CASTQPGSNSPLHF,TGCGCCAGCACCCAGCCAGGGTCCAATTCACCCCTCCACTTT
TRBD2,few,TRBV3-1,TRBJ2-1,CASSQDLLAGLAGEQFF,TGTGCCAGCAGCCAAGATCTACTAGCGGGGCTCGCCGGGGAGCAGTTCTTC
TRBD1,-,TRBV14,TRBJ1-6,CASSQGQRYNSPLHF,TGTGCCAGCAGCCAGGGACAGCGCTATAATTCACCCCTCCACTTT
-,-,TRBV7-6,TRBJ2-5,CASSSIGVFGAQYF,TGTGCCAGCAGCTCAATAGGAGTCTTCGGGGCCCAGTACTTC
-,many,TRBV7-6,TRBJ2-7,CASSLQESSYEQYF,TGTGCCAGCAGCTTACAGGAAAGCTCCTACGAGCAGTACTTC
TRBD2,many,TRBV12-3/TRBV12-4,TRBJ2-1,CASRSTSGAYNEQFF,TGTGCCAGCAGATCGACTAGCGGGGCCTACAATGAGCAGTTCTTC
-,once,TRBV6-1,TRBJ2-3,CASGMTSHTDTQYF,TGTGCCAGCGGTATGACTTCCCACACAGATACGCAGTATTTT
-,few,TRBV24-1,TRBJ2-5,CATSDVSLKEETQYF,TGTGCCACCAGTGATGTCTCCCTGAAAGAAGAGACCCAGTACTTC
TRBD2,many,TRBV9,TRBJ2-3,CASRQGLATDTQYF,TGTGCCAGCCGCCAGGGACTAGCAACAGATACGCAGTATTTT
-,few,TRBV7-9,TRBJ2-3,CASSLEREADTQYF,TGTGCCAGCAGCTTAGAGAGGGAGGCAGATACGCAGTATTTT
-,-,TRBV15,TRBJ2-1,CATAWELTYNEQFF,TGTGCCACCGCCTGGGAGTTGACCTACAATGAGCAGTTCTTC
-,many,TRBV5-1,TRBJ2-7,CASSLDGRDYEQYF,TGCGCCAGCAGCTTGGACGGCAGAGACTACGAGCAGTACTTC
-,once,TRBV7-9,TRBJ2-1,CASSPLGTNEQFF,TGTGCCAGCAGCCCCCTGGGGACTAATGAGCAGTTCTTC
-,many,TRBV29-1,TRBJ1-5,CSVLLVAGNQPQHF,TGCAGCGTTCTTTTGGTTGCAGGCAATCAGCCCCAGCATTTT
-,-,TRBV6-1,TRBJ1-1,CASSTRWRNPEAFF,TGTGCCAGCAGCACCAGGTGGAGGAACCCTGAAGCTTTCTTT
TRBD2,-,TRBV9,TRBJ2-1,CASSVGAGGGFYNEQFF,TGTGCCAGCAGCGTAGGGGCGGGAGGAGGTTTTTACAATGAGCAGTTCTTC
TRBD1,-,TRBV9,TRBJ1-5,CASSFGQGGQPQHF,TGTGCCAGCAGCTTTGGACAGGGGGGTCAGCCCCAGCATTTT
-,-,TRBV7-2,TRBJ2-1,CASSLRPGSYNEQFF,TGTGCCAGCAGCTTAAGACCGGGCTCCTACAATGAGCAGTTCTTC
TRBD1,-,TRBV7-2,TRBJ1-4,CASSLGKGQGWGEKLFF,TGTGCCAGCAGCTTAGGAAAGGGACAGGGATGGGGTGAAAAACTGTTTTTT
-,many,TRBV20-1,TRBJ2-3,CSPARSSGTDTQYF,TGCAGTCCAGCTAGGTCGTCTGGCACAGATACGCAGTATTTT
-,-,TRBV12-3/TRBV12-4,TRBJ2-1,CASSRESDYNEQFF,TGTGCCAGCAGCCGGGAATCAGACTACAATGAGCAGTTCTTC
TRBD1,few,TRBV5-1,TRBJ2-2,CASSERQGGPYTGELFF,TGCGCCAGCAGCGAAAGACAGGGGGGACCTTACACCGGGGAGCTGTTTTTT
-,-,TRBV4-1,TRBJ2-5,CASSPGGTAQETQYF,TGCGCCAGCAGCCCCGGCGGGACAGCACAAGAGACCCAGTACTTC
-,many,TRBV5-1,TRBJ1-6,CASSSRLTSPLHF,TGCGCCAGCAGCTCCAGGCTGACTTCACCCCTCCACTTT
-,-,TRBV28,TRBJ1-1,CASSFQVKGNTEAFF,TGTGCCAGCAGTTTTCAGGTCAAGGGGAACACTGAAGCTTTCTTT
-,few,TRBV11-2,TRBJ2-1,CASSLGPSRINEQFF,TGTGCCAGCAGCTTAGGCCCCTCGAGAATTAATGAGCAGTTCTTC
-,-,TRBV10-3,TRBJ2-3,CAISVGRNTDTQYF,TGTGCCATCAGTGTGGGCAGGAACACAGATACGCAGTATTTT
TRBD2,-,TRBV5-1,TRBJ2-3,CASRSREGTDTQYF,TGCGCCAGCAGATCCAGGGAGGGGACAGATACGCAGTATTTT